One sample yielded the 30 T cell receptor beta chains listed below, sequenced in a study of T-cell memory formation after mild COVID-19. TCRdb ran MiXCR on the 5' RACE reads and lists one entry per CDR3 protein. The sample has 170,000 or so distinct CDR3 sequences; around 30% are singletons. Sample: PBMCs or a T cell subset sorted from them (not recorded which). All receptors come from an adult woman who had mild COVID-19 (a few samples of this study predate the infection). Cell type and time point are not known.

CDR3 nucleotide sequence: TGTGCCAGCAGCTTATGGGTGAGCGAGCAGTACTTC. It translates to CASSLWVSEQYF. The chain links TRBV7-9 to TRBJ2-7; D is undetermined. The germline CDR1 and CDR2 sequences are SEHNR and FQNEAQ (reference sequence). V was trimmed by 2 bases and J by 6 bases, leaving 8 bases between them. The CDR3 is 12 amino acids. Complete variable domain (other parts from reference TRBV7-9 and TRBJ2-7): DTGVSQNPRHKITKRGQNVTFRCDPISEHNRLYWYRQTLGQGPEFLTYFQNEAQLEKSRLLSDRFSAERPKGSFSTLEIQRTEQGDSAMYLCASSLWVSEQYFGPGTRLTVT.

This chain links TRBV12-3 or TRBV12-4 with TRBJ2-5, with 9 bases matching TRBD2. V lost 4 bases, J lost 3 bases, and 6 bases stayed unmatched. The length of the CDR3 is 15 residues. Here the CDR3 reads CASSWSSGVKETQYF. The CDR3 bases are TGTGCCAGCAGTTGGTCTAGCGGGGTTAAAGAGACCCAGTACTTC.

This clonotype was detected only once. The chain joins TRBV6-2 or TRBV6-3 to TRBJ2-1; 7 bases align to TRBD2. Germline V gene lookup returns CDR1 MNHEY and CDR2 SVGEGT. The V segment lost 7 bases and the J segment 4 bases; nucleotides outside the gene matches: 10. CDR3 length: 15 amino acids. CDR3 sequence reads: CASTWNGLGYNEQFF. CDR3 DNA sequence: TGTGCCAGCACCTGGAACGGACTAGGGTACAATGAGCAGTTCTTC.

This clonotype showed up just a few times. V and J are TRBV7-8 and TRBJ1-2; weak D call: TRBD1 (5 bases). This CDR3 spans 13 amino acids. Germline CDR1 SGHVS, CDR2 FQNEAQ. Trimming took off 3 bases at V and 8 bases at J, with 13 bases between the two ends. The CDR3 loop is CASSFRAGEGYTF. The CDR3 DNA reads as TGTGCCAGCAGCTTTCGGGCGGGGGAAGGCTACACCTTC.

The table lists this clonotype with a few counts. The V and J genes are TRBV5-1 and TRBJ2-1; TRBD2 agrees at 13 bases. This CDR3 spans 17 amino acids. Looked up from germline, CDR1 is SGHRS and CDR2 is YFSETQ. Germline trimming cut 3 bases from V and 5 bases from J; bases unmatched to any gene: 8. The CDR3 nucleotides read TGCGCCAGCAGCTACGCGAAAGGACTAGCGGGAGACAATGAGCAGTTCTTC. Amino acids: CASSYAKGLAGDNEQFF.

The V and J genes are TRBV12-3 or TRBV12-4 and TRBJ2-7, with TRBD1 identical over 7 bases. Trimming cost V 7 bases and J 2 bases; bases outside gene matches: 8. CDR3 length: 14 amino acids. This CDR3 reads CASNSGDSTYEQYF. CDR3 bases: TGTGCCAGCAACTCTGGGGACAGCACCTACGAGCAGTACTTC.

The rearrangement joins TRBV2 to TRBJ2-2; D is unresolved. The length of the CDR3 is 15 residues. V gave up 2 bases and J gave up 2 bases, with 9 bases separating them. Per the germline V gene, CDR1 is SNHLY and CDR2 is FYNNEI. The DNA of the CDR3 is TGTGCCAGCAGTGAAACAGACTCCAACACCGGGGAGCTGTTTTTT. Its translation is CASSETDSNTGELFF.

This chain joins TRBV6-1 and TRBJ2-7; 10 bases are shared with TRBD2. This CDR3 has 15 amino acids. Germline assignment: CDR1 MNHNS and CDR2 SASEGT. Trimming cost V 5 bases and J 3 bases; bases outside gene matches: 7. The CDR3 loop reads CASSQRASGSYEQYF. The DNA for the CDR3 is TGTGCCAGCAGTCAGAGGGCTAGCGGGAGCTACGAGCAGTACTTC.

The chain combines TRBV7-9 with TRBJ2-1; D is perhaps TRBD1 or TRBD2 (5 bases each). Germline V gene lookup returns CDR1 SEHNR and CDR2 FQNEAQ (reference sequence). CDR3 length: 15 residues. The germline V and J ends were trimmed by 5 bases and 2 bases, with 13 bases remaining between them. The CDR3 DNA follows: TGTGCCAGCAGCGCCGGGACCCGGACCTACAATGAGCAGTTCTTC. Its translation is CASSAGTRTYNEQFF.

This clonotype has more than one count but fewer than ten. The chain combines TRBV29-1 with TRBJ2-7, with 7 bases identical to TRBD1. V trimming: 4 bases; J trimming: 4 bases; junction bases outside the gene matches: 7. This CDR3 is built from 13 residues. The germline gives CDR1 SQVTM, CDR2 ANQGSEA. CDR3 loop: CSVVYRGSYEQYF. Written as DNA, the CDR3 is TGCAGCGTTGTATACAGGGGATCGTACGAGCAGTACTTC.

This clonotype has just a few counts. The DNA for the CDR3 is TGTGCCAGCAGTCTGGGCAGGGACTATGAAGCTTTCTTT. Amino acids: CASSLGRDYEAFF. The V and J genes are TRBV12-3 or TRBV12-4 and TRBJ1-1; possibly TRBD1 for D (5 bases). The CDR3 has 13 residues. Trimming pared 5 bases from V and 7 bases from J, leaving 14 bases between.

This clonotype has just a few counts. The V call is TRBV11-2, the J call TRBJ2-7, with 7 bases identical to TRBD2. Germline trimming cut 6 bases from V and 0 bases from J; bases unmatched to any gene: 5. The germline CDR1 and CDR2 sequences are SGHAT and FQNNGV. This CDR3 is 14 amino acids long. The CDR3 loop is CASRGGGSSYEQYF. DNA of the CDR3: TGTGCCAGCAGAGGAGGCGGGAGCTCCTACGAGCAGTACTTC.

The chain combines TRBV30 with TRBJ1-1; D is undetermined. V lost 0 bases and J 0 bases, leaving 2 bases between the germline ends. This CDR3 is 12 amino acids long. Per the germline V gene, CDR1 is GTSNPN and CDR2 is SVGIG (reference sequence). The CDR3 reads CAWSVVNTEAFF. The CDR3 DNA sequence: TGTGCCTGGAGTGTGGTGAACACTGAAGCTTTCTTT.

The rearrangement links TRBV7-6 to TRBJ2-1, with D unresolved. CDR1 and CDR2 from the germline V gene are SGHVS and FNYEAQ. The V and J ends lost 5 bases and 8 bases respectively, with 10 bases between them. This CDR3 is built from 12 residues. CDR3 coding DNA: TGTGCCAGCAGCCTCGGCCGAGATGAGCAGTTCTTC. It translates to CASSLGRDEQFF. The complete variable domain, with remaining parts taken from reference TRBV7-6 and TRBJ2-1, reads GAGVSQSPRYKVTKRGQDVALRCDPISGHVSLYWYRQALGQGPEFLTYFNYEAQQDKSGLPNDRFSAERPEGSISTLTIQRTEQRDSAMYRCASSLGRDEQFFGPGTRLTVL.

The chain employs TRBV7-9 and TRBJ2-3; 7 positions match TRBD2. J was trimmed by 3 bases and V by 1 base; bases with no gene match: 7. This CDR3 contains 16 residues. Germline V gene data show CDR1 as SEHNR and CDR2 as FQNEAQ (reference sequence). In DNA, the CDR3 is TGTGCCAGCAGCTTAGGAGAAGCGGGGTCAACAGATACGCAGTATTTT. This gives the protein CASSLGEAGSTDTQYF.

This clonotype has just a few counts. V gene TRBV5-1 combines with J gene TRBJ1-4; a weak D match, TRBD1 (5 bases). The germline V gene has CDR1 SGHRS and CDR2 YFSETQ. Trimming pared 0 bases from V and 7 bases from J, leaving 13 bases between. The CDR3 length is 15 residues. This CDR3 is CASSLAHSQGEKLFF. CDR3 nucleotides: TGCGCCAGCAGCTTGGCCCACTCCCAGGGTGAAAAACTGTTTTTT.

The chain recombines TRBV20-1 with TRBJ2-7; D gene unclear. CDR3 length: 11 amino acids. V lost 1 base, J lost 4 bases, and 5 bases lay in between. The germline CDR1 and CDR2 sequences are DFQATT and SNEGSKA (reference sequence). DNA of the CDR3: TGCAGTGCTAGAGCGACTTACGAGCAGTACTTC. This gives the protein CSARATYEQYF.

This clonotype was seen a few times. The chain recombines TRBV5-1 with TRBJ1-1, with a tentative D call TRBD1 (5 bases). Trimming pared 0 bases from V and 0 bases from J, leaving 9 bases between. Germline CDR1 SGHRS, CDR2 YFSETQ. The CDR3 extends over 15 amino acids. CDR3 region: CASSLEVQVNTEAFF. CDR3 DNA sequence: TGCGCCAGCAGCTTGGAGGTACAGGTGAACACTGAAGCTTTCTTT.

The chain is built from TRBV18 and TRBJ2-3; possible D gene TRBD2, 5 bases. The V gene lost 3 bases and the J gene lost 2 bases, with 9 bases spanning the gap. Germline V CDR1 and CDR2: KGHSH, LQKENI. This CDR3 has 14 residues. The CDR3 DNA sequence: TGTGCCAGCTCACCCACGGGGTTCACAGATACGCAGTATTTT. This gives the protein CASSPTGFTDTQYF.

V is TRBV12-3 or TRBV12-4 and J is TRBJ2-4; D is perhaps TRBD2 (6 bases). The ends were cut back, 0 bases at V and 3 bases at J, with 6 bases in the middle. This CDR3 spans 14 amino acids. Here the CDR3 reads CASSLAAGKNIQYF. CDR3 nucleotide sequence: TGTGCCAGCAGTTTAGCAGCGGGCAAAAACATTCAGTACTTC.

This clonotype was found a few times. The chain recombines TRBV5-1 with TRBJ1-5, with D possibly being TRBD1 (5 bases). Germline V CDR1 and CDR2: SGHRS, YFSETQ. CDR3 size: 16 residues. Trimming took off 4 bases at V and 0 bases at J, with 14 bases between the two ends. The CDR3 is CASSTGHADSNQPQHF. The DNA of the CDR3 is TGCGCCAGCAGCACAGGACACGCAGATAGCAATCAGCCCCAGCATTTT.

The chain links TRBV29-1 to TRBJ1-1; D is ambiguous. Germline V gene lookup returns CDR1 SQVTM and CDR2 ANQGSEA. V was cut by 4 bases and J by 7 bases, with 4 bases left in between. CDR3 length: 9 residues. CDR3 in DNA: TGCAGCGTTGGAATTGAAGCTTTCTTT. This translates into CSVGIEAFF.

The gene calls are TRBV7-9 and TRBJ2-3; the match to TRBD2 covers 12 bases. This CDR3 has 23 residues. V lost 5 bases to trimming and J lost 0 bases; unmatched junction nucleotides: 24. Per the germline V gene, CDR1 is SEHNR and CDR2 is FQNEAQ (reference sequence). As DNA, the CDR3 is TGTGCCAGCAGCACGACTAGCGGGAGCTCTCGCAACCTCGCGGCTTCTAGCACAGATACGCAGTATTTT. Translation: CASSTTSGSSRNLAASSTDTQYF.

This clonotype was seen more than once but under ten times. The chain carries TRBV6-5 and TRBJ2-1; 9 bases agree with TRBD2. Trimming cost V 0 bases and J 3 bases; bases outside gene matches: 3. The CDR3 is 16 amino acids. The germline gives CDR1 MNHEY, CDR2 SVGAGI. The CDR3 DNA sequence: TGTGCCAGCAGTTACTCGGCGGGGGGGAGCTACAATGAGCAGTTCTTC. Protein product: CASSYSAGGSYNEQFF.

The V gene is TRBV4-1, the J gene TRBJ2-7; 9 bases fit TRBD1. V was clipped by 3 bases and J by 2 bases; unmatched bases: 8. CDR1 is MGHRA and CDR2 is YSYEKL in the germline V gene. The CDR3 is made up of 16 amino acids. The CDR3 sequence is CASSHISGQGPYEQYF. CDR3 DNA: TGCGCCAGCAGCCATATTTCGGGACAGGGTCCCTACGAGCAGTACTTC.

The chain employs TRBV5-1 and TRBJ2-7; 9 nucleotides align to TRBD2. Unmatched junction bases numbered 6, after V lost 6 bases and J lost 2 bases. Germline V CDR1 and CDR2: SGHRS, YFSETQ. The CDR3 contains 14 residues. CDR3 protein: CASKPAGGAYEQYF. Here the CDR3 DNA reads TGCGCCAGCAAACCAGCGGGGGGTGCCTACGAGCAGTACTTC.

This clonotype showed up just a few times. The chain joins TRBV9 to TRBJ2-7; maybe TRBD2 (5 bases). The germline V gene encodes CDR1 SGDLS and CDR2 YYNGEE. CDR3 size: 14 residues. Trimming left V 4 bases short and J 5 bases short, with 16 bases between. In DNA, the CDR3 is TGTGCCAGCAGCCTAGGACTTCTAAGTCACGAGCAGTACTTC. It translates to CASSLGLLSHEQYF.

This clonotype was counted a few times. The chain joins TRBV24-1 to TRBJ1-5; TRBD1 aligns across 7 bases. The CDR3 is 14 residues long. V dropped 10 bases and J dropped 3; count of bases not matched to a gene: 8. The germline V gene encodes CDR1 KGHDR and CDR2 SFDVKD. In DNA form, the CDR3 reads TGTGCCACGAGCCGACAGGGCCCCAATCAGCCCCAGCATTTT. Its protein product is CATSRQGPNQPQHF.

This rearrangement joins TRBV6-2 or TRBV6-3 to TRBJ1-1, with 7 bases matching TRBD1. The CDR3 length is 14 residues. Germline CDR1 is MNHEY and CDR2 is SVGEGT. V shed 8 bases and J 8 bases; nucleotides not matched to a gene: 14. The CDR3 here is CASAIGTALLEAFF. CDR3 in DNA: TGTGCCAGCGCGATAGGGACAGCGCTATTAGAAGCTTTCTTT.

This clonotype was recorded a few times. V and J are TRBV27 and TRBJ2-7; D gene ambiguous. The germline V gene encodes CDR1 MNHEY and CDR2 SMNVEV (reference sequence). V was cut by 8 bases and J by 3 bases, with 8 bases left in between. The CDR3 has 11 amino acids. The CDR3 DNA reads TGTGCCAGCGGAGAGAGCTACGAGCAGTACTTC. It is translated as CASGESYEQYF.